The 8 T cell receptor beta chains listed next were all sequenced from one sample in a study of shared clonotypes between healthy human individuals. Some clones are missing from TCRdb's copy, which holds only in-frame ones; the method was immunoSEQ multiplex PCR. This repertoire shows over 400,000 clones, over 75% found once; its top ten account for 9.5% to 15%. Sequenced input: PBMCs. The origin of the receptors is a woman in her thirties or forties in good health. Some clones in this sample may be carry-over from other donors' samples.

The chain couples TRBV2 to TRBJ2-2; 12 nucleotides match TRBD1. CDR3 length: 15 residues. Germline values: CDR1 SNHLY, CDR2 FYNNEI. After removal of 6 bases from V and 3 bases from J, the junction contained 2 bases not matched to a gene. CDR3 coding DNA: TGTGCCAGCAGGGGACAGGGGGCGGACACCGGGGAGCTGTTTTTT. The encoded protein is CASRGQGADTGELFF.

The chain combines TRBV19 with TRBJ2-1, with 8 bases matching TRBD2. The germline gives CDR1 LNHDA, CDR2 SQIVND (reference sequence). Unmatched junction bases numbered 12, after V lost 5 bases and J lost 6 bases. The CDR3 has 16 residues. Here the CDR3 DNA reads TGTGCCAGTAGTCCGTGGCGGGAGGACTGGGGCAATGAGCAGTTCTTC. This codes for CASSPWREDWGNEQFF.

The sample holds a few counts of this clone. The genes are TRBV2 and TRBJ2-5; TRBD1 might be the D (5 bases). The J call may be mistaken, given a closer DNA end match to TRBJ2-7. There are 12 residues in the CDR3. The germline gives CDR1 SNHLY, CDR2 FYNNEI. CDR3 nucleotides: TGTGCCAGCACCACTACAGGTGCCGAGCAGTACTTC. It is translated as CASTTTGAEQYF.

There are a few counts of this clone. The chain couples TRBV5-6 to TRBJ2-1; D is perhaps TRBD2 (8 bases). The germline CDR1 and CDR2 sequences are SGHDT and YYEEEE. The CDR3 has 15 residues. Between the trimmed V and J ends, which lost 4 bases and 11 bases, there was a span of 22 bases. The CDR3 DNA reads as TGTGCCAGCAGCCGAGTAGCGGGACAGCGGGGGAAGCAGTTCTTC. Encoded protein: CASSRVAGQRGKQFF.

The V gene is TRBV5-5, the J gene TRBJ2-7; D is unclear. The ends were cut back, 2 bases at V and 4 bases at J, with 7 bases in the middle. The CDR3 extends over 12 amino acids. The germline V gene encodes CDR1 SGHKS and CDR2 YYEKEE (reference sequence). CDR3 residues: CASSLDRYEQYF. CDR3 nucleotides: TGTGCCAGCAGCTTAGACCGATACGAGCAGTACTTC.

This rearrangement joins TRBV29-1 to TRBJ2-3, with TRBD1 matching over 9 bases. The V segment lost 2 bases and the J segment 14 bases; nucleotides outside the gene matches: 11. The CDR3 has 13 residues. In germline, CDR1 is SQVTM, CDR2 ANQGSEA. The DNA for the CDR3 is TGCAGCGTTGAATTTCCGGGACAGGGAAGTGCGTATTTT. Protein product: CSVEFPGQGSAYF.

Worth noting for this clone: It is likely a read error: a sequence one base away is far more abundant. The chain recombines TRBV10-3 with TRBJ2-7; unclear D gene. The CDR3 extends over 14 amino acids. CDR1 is ENHRY and CDR2 is SYGVKD in the germline V gene. CDR3 residues: CAIGESSRYYEQYF. The CDR3 coding sequence is TGTGCCATCGGTGAGTCCAGTCGCTACTACGAGCAGTACTTC.

The genes are TRBV29-1 and TRBJ1-1, with D perhaps matching TRBD1 (5 bases). This CDR3 comprises 13 residues. The V end lost 4 bases, the J end lost 5 bases, and 14 bases lay between the germline ends. The germline V gene has CDR1 SQVTM and CDR2 ANQGSEA. The CDR3 loop reads CSVGSPGGTEAFF. The CDR3 DNA follows: TGCAGCGTTGGTTCTCCCGGGGGGACTGAAGCTTTCTTT.